Shown below are 7 T cell receptor beta chains from a single sample sequenced in a study of CD8 T cells in Susac syndrome (dated by TCRdb to between 2019 and 2020). Libraries came from the immunoSEQ multiplex PCR assay. RNA was extracted using the RNeasy kit, and roughly 0.45 to 1 microgram was reverse transcribed with random hexamers. TCRdb passed the public sequencing reads through fastp at Q25 and MiXCR, retaining productive beta sequences. Records with the same CDR3 protein are collapsed into one entry carrying the most frequent genes and DNA. This sample lists about 110,000 distinct CDR3 sequences; 94% were detected once. Clones ranked in the top ten supply approximately 0.41% of the sample. Sequencing was carried out using CD8+ T cells from PBMCs. The receptors derive from a human donor with Susac syndrome.

The chain has TRBV20-1 and TRBJ2-4; TRBD2 might be the D (6 bases). The CDR3 is made up of 15 amino acids. In germline, CDR1 is DFQATT, CDR2 SNEGSKA (reference sequence). V shed 0 bases and J shed 0 bases, with 9 bases lying between them. The CDR3 nucleotides are TGCAGTGCTAGAGACGGGGAGGAAGCCAAAAACATTCAGTACTTC. It encodes CSARDGEEAKNIQYF.

The chain carries TRBV7-6 and TRBJ2-1; 7 bases align to TRBD1. Germline values: CDR1 SGHVS, CDR2 FNYEAQ. The CDR3 length is 13 residues. The V segment lost 6 bases and the J segment 4 bases; nucleotides outside the gene matches: 3. In DNA, the CDR3 is TGTGCCAGCAGGGGGGACAGATACAATGAGCAGTTCTTC. It specifies CASRGDRYNEQFF. The variable domain in full, with the rest retrieved from reference TRBV7-6 and TRBJ2-1, is GAGVSQSPRYKVTKRGQDVALRCDPISGHVSLYWYRQALGQGPEFLTYFNYEAQQDKSGLPNDRFSAERPEGSISTLTIQRTEQRDSAMYRCASRGDRYNEQFFGPGTRLTVL.

The chain combines TRBV11-2 with TRBJ2-5; a possible D gene is TRBD2 (5 bases). Germline values: CDR1 SGHAT, CDR2 FQNNGV. V shed 5 bases and J shed 5 bases, with 9 bases lying between them. The CDR3 has 12 amino acids. CDR3 residues: CASSPRGETQYF. In DNA, the CDR3 is TGTGCCAGCAGCCCTAGAGGGGAGACCCAGTACTTC.

The V gene is TRBV7-6, the J gene TRBJ1-4, with 7 nucleotides matching TRBD1. The germline V gene encodes CDR1 SGHVS and CDR2 FNYEAQ. The V and J ends lost 5 bases and 5 bases, in that order; junction bases with no gene match: 17. The CDR3 is made up of 18 amino acids. CDR3: CASSRRGITDRRNEKLFF. The CDR3, as DNA: TGTGCCAGCAGCCGCAGAGGAATAACGGACAGGCGCAATGAAAAACTGTTTTTT.

The rearrangement links TRBV24-1 to TRBJ1-2, with a possible D match to TRBD1 (6 bases). The V and J ends lost 9 bases and 3 bases respectively, with 25 bases between them. The CDR3 is 17 residues long. Germline CDR1 and CDR2: KGHDR and SFDVKD. CDR3 DNA sequence: TGTGCCACCCGATCCGACAGGAACACAGAGGGGGACTATGGCTACACCTTC. It encodes CATRSDRNTEGDYGYTF.

The V call is TRBV19, the J call TRBJ1-2; D is ambiguous. The CDR3 runs to 13 residues. The ends were cut back, 8 bases at V and 8 bases at J, with 18 bases in the middle. Germline CDR1 LNHDA, CDR2 SQIVND (reference sequence). Here the CDR3 reads CASGAVALGGYTF. Here the CDR3 DNA reads TGTGCCAGTGGTGCGGTGGCCCTAGGGGGCTACACCTTC. The variable domain in full, with the rest retrieved from reference TRBV19 and TRBJ1-2, is DGGITQSPKYLFRKEGQNVTLSCEQNLNHDAMYWYRQDPGQGLRLIYYSQIVNDFQKGDIAEGYSVSREKKESFPLTVTSAQKNPTAFYLCASGAVALGGYTFGSGTRLTVV.

The rearrangement uses TRBV7-9 and TRBJ1-2; maybe TRBD1 (5 bases). V was clipped by 7 bases and J by 1 base, with 10 bases between them. The CDR3 has 13 residues. CDR1 is SEHNR and CDR2 is FQNEAQ in the germline V gene (reference sequence). In DNA, the CDR3 is TGTGCCAGCATGGGACGGGATAACTATGGCTACACCTTC. Translating it yields CASMGRDNYGYTF.